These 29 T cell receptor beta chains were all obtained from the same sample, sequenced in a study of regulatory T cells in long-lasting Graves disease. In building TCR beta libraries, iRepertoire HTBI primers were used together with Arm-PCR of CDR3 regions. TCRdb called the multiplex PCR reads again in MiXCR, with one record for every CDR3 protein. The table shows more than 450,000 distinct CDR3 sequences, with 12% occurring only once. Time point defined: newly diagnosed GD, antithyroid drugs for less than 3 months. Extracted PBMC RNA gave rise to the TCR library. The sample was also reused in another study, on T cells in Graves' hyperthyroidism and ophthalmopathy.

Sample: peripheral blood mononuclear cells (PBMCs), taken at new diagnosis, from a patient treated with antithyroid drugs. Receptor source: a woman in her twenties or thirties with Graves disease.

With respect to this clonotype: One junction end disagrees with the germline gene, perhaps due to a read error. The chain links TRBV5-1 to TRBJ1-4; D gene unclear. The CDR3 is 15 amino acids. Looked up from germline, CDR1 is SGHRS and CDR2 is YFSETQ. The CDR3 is CVSSLSGMTNEKLFF. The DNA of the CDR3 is TGCGTCAGCAGCTTATCCGGGATGACTAATGAAAAACTGTTTTTT.

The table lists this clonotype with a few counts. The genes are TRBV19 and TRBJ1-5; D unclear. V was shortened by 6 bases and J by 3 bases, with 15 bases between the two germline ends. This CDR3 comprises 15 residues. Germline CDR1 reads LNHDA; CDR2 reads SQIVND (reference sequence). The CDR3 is CASRLLGGNNQPQHF. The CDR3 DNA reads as TGTGCCAGTAGGCTTCTGGGCGGAAACAATCAGCCCCAGCATTTT.

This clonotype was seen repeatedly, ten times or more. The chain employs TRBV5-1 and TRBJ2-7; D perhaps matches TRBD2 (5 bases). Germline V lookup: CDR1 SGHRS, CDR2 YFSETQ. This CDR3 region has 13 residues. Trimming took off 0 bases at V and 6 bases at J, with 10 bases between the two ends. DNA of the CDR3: TGCGCCAGCAGCTTGGTGGCGGGCACCGAGCAGTACTTC. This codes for CASSLVAGTEQYF.

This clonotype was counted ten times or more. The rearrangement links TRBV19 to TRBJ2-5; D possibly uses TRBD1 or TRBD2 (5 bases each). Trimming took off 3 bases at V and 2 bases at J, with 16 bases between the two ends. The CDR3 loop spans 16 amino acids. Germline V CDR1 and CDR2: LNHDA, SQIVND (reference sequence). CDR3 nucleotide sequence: TGTGCCAGTAGTATTACCCACACCGAGGGGCAAGAGACCCAGTACTTC. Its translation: CASSITHTEGQETQYF.

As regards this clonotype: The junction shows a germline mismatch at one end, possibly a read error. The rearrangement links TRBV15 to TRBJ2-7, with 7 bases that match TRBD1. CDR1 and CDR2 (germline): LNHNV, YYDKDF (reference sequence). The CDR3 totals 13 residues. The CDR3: CASSNRQGSEQYF. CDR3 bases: TGTGCCAGCAGCAACCGACAGGGCTCCGAGCAGTACTTC.

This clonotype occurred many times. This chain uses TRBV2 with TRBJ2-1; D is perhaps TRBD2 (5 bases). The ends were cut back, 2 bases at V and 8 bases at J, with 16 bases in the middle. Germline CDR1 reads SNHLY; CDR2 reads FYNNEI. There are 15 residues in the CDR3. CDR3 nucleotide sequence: TGTGCCAGCAGTGAACTTGAAAAGCGGAGCGATGAGCAGTTCTTC. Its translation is CASSELEKRSDEQFF.

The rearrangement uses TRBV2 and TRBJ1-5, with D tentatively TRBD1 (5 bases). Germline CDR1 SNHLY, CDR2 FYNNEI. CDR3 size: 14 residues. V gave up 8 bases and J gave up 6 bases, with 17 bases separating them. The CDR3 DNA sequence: TGTGCCAGCGACAACCAGGGATACAGTCAGCCCCAGCATTTT. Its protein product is CASDNQGYSQPQHF.

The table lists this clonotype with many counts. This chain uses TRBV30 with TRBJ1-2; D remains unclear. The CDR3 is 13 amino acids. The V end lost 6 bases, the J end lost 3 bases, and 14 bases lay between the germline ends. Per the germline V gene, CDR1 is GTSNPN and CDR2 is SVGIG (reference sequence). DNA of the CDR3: TGTGCCTGCCGCACGGCAGATGACTATGGCTACACCTTC. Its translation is CACRTADDYGYTF.

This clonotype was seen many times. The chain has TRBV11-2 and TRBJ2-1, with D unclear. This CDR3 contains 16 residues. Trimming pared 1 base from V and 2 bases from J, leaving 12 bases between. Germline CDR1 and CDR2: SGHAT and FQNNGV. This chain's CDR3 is CASSLVAHPAYNEQFF. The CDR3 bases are TGTGCCAGCAGCTTAGTTGCCCACCCCGCCTACAATGAGCAGTTCTTC.

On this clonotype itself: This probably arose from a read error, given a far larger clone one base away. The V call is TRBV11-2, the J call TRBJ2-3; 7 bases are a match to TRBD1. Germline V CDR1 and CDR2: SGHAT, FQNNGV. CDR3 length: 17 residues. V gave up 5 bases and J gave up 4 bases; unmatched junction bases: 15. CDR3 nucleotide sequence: TGTGCCAGCAGCCGGGACAGTTGGTATCGAGGCGCAGATACGCAGTATTTT. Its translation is CASSRDSWYRGADTQYF.

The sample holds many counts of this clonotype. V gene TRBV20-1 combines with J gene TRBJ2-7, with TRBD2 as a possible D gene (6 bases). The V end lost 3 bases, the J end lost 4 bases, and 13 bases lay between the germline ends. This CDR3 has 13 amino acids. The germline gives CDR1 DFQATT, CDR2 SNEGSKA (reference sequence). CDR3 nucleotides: TGCAGTGCTAGGGGGTCCGGAGGGTACGAGCAGTACTTC. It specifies CSARGSGGYEQYF.

DNA of the CDR3: TGTGCCAGCAGTTACTCTTGGACTAGCGGGGGGGTATACTACAATGAGCAGTTCTTC. Translation: CASSYSWTSGGVYYNEQFF. The chain recombines TRBV6-2 or TRBV6-3 with TRBJ2-1; 15 bases map to TRBD2. The CDR3 loop spans 19 amino acids. CDR1 and CDR2 from the germline V gene are MNHEY and SVGEGT. Germline trimming cut 0 bases from V and 3 bases from J; bases unmatched to any gene: 6.

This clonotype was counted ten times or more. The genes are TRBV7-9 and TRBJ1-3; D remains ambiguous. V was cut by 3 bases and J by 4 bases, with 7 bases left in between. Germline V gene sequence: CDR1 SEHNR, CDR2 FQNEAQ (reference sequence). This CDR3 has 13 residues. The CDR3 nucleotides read TGTGCCAGCAGCTTGGGCGGAGGAAACACCATATATTTT. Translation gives CASSLGGGNTIYF.

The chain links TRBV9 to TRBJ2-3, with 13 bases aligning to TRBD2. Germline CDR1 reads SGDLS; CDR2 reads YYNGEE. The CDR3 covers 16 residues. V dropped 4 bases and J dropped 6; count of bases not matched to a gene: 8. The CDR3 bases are TGTGCCAGCAGCCGGGCGCAACTAGCGGGAGGGGATACGCAGTATTTT. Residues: CASSRAQLAGGDTQYF. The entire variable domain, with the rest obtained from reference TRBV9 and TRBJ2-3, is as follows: DSGVTQTPKHLITATGQRVTLRCSPRSGDLSVYWYQQSLDQGLQFLIQYYNGEERAKGNILERFSAQQFPDLHSELNLSSLELGDSALYFCASSRAQLAGGDTQYFGPGTRLTVL.

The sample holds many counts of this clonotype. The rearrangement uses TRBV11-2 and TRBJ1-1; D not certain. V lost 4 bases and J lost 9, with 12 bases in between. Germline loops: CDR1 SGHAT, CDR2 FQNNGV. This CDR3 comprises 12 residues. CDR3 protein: CASSSTGGKAFF. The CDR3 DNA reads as TGTGCCAGCAGCTCGACCGGAGGGAAAGCTTTCTTT.

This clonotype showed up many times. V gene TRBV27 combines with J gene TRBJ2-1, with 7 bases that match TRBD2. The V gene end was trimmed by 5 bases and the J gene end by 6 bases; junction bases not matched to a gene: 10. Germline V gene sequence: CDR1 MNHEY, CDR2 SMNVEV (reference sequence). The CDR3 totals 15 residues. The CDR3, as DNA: TGTGCCAGCAGTCCGGGAGGACCGATGGTCAATGAGCAGTTCTTC. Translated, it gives CASSPGGPMVNEQFF.

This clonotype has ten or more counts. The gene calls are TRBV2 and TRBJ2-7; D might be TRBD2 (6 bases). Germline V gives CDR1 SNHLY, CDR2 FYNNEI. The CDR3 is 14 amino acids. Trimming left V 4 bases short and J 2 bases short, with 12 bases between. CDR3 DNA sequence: TGTGCCAGCAGTGGCCGGGACTCCGCCTACGAGCAGTACTTC. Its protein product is CASSGRDSAYEQYF.

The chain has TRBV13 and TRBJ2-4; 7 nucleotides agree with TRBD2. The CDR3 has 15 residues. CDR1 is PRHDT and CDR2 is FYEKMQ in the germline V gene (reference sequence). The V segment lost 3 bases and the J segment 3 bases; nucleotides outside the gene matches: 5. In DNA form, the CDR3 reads TGTGCCAGCAGCTTTTCGGGAGGATACAAAAACATTCAGTACTTC. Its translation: CASSFSGGYKNIQYF.

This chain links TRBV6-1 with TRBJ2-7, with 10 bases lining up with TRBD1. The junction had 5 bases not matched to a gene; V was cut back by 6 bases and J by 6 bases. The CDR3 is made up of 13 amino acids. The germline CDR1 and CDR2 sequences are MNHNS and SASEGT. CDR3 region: CASSRQGAAEQYF. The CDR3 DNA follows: TGTGCCAGCAGCAGACAGGGGGCGGCCGAGCAGTACTTC.

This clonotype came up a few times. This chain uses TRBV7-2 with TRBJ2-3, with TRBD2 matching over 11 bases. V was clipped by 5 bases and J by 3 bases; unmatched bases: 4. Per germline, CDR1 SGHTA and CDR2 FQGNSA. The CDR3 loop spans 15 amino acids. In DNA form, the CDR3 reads TGTGCCAGCAGCCCGGGACTAGCGGTTACAGATACGCAGTATTTT. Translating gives CASSPGLAVTDTQYF.

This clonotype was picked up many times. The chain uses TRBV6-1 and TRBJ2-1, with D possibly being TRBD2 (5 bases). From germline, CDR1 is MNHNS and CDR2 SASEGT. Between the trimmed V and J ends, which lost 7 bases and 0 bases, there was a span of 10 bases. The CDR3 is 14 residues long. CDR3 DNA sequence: TGTGCCAGCACCGGACTGAGCTCCTACAATGAGCAGTTCTTC. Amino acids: CASTGLSSYNEQFF.

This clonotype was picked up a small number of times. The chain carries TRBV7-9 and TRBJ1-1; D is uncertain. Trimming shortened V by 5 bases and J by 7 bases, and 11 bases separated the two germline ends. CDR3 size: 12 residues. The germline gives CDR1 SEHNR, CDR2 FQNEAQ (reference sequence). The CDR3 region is CASSNLVNEAFF. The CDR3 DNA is TGTGCCAGCAGCAACCTAGTTAATGAAGCTTTCTTT.

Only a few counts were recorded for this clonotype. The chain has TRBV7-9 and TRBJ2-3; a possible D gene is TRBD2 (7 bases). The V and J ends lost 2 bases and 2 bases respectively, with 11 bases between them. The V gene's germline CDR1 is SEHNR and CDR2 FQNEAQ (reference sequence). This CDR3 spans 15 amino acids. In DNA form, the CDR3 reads TGTGCCAGCAGCTTAAGCGGGACACCCACAGATACGCAGTATTTT. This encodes CASSLSGTPTDTQYF.

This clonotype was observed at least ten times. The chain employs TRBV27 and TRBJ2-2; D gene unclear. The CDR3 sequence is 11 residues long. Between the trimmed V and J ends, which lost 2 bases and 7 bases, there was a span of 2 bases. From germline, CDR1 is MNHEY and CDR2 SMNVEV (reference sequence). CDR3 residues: CASSLHGELFF. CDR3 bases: TGTGCCAGCAGTTTACACGGGGAGCTGTTTTTT.

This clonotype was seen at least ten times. The CDR3 bases are TGTGCCAGCAGTCAAGTCGTGCAGCCTGGAAACACCATATATTTT. This codes for CASSQVVQPGNTIYF. V gene TRBV7-9 combines with J gene TRBJ1-3; D ambiguous. This CDR3 is built from 15 residues. Germline CDR1 SEHNR, CDR2 FQNEAQ (reference sequence). Trimming pared 6 bases from V and 2 bases from J, leaving 14 bases between.

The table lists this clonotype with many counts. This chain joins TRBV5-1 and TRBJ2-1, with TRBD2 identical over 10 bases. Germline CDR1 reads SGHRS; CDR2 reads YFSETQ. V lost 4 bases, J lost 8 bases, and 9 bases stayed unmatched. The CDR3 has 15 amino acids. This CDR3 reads CASSVAGGLWDEQFF. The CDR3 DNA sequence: TGCGCCAGCAGCGTAGCGGGAGGCCTGTGGGATGAGCAGTTCTTC.

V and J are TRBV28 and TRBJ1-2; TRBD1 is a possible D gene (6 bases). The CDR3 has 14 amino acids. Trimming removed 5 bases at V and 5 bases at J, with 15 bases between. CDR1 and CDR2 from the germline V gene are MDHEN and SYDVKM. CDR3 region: CASSPPGTNYGYTF. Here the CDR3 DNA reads TGTGCCAGCAGTCCCCCCGGGACAAATTATGGCTACACCTTC.

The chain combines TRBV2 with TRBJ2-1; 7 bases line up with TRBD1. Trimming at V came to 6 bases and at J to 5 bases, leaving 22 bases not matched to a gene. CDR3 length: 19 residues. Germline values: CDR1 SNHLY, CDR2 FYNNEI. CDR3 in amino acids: CASRKRDRSIFSLHNEQFF. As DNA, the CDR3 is TGTGCCAGCAGAAAAAGGGACAGATCCATCTTTTCCCTTCACAATGAGCAGTTCTTC.

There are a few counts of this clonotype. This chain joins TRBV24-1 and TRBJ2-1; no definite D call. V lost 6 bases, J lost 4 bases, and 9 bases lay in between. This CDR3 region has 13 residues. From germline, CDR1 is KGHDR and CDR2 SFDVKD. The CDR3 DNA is TGTGCCACCAGTCAGCGACTTTACAATGAGCAGTTCTTC. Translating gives CATSQRLYNEQFF.